The sequence of this T cell receptor (beta chain) was determined in a study of T cells in Graves' hyperthyroidism and ophthalmopathy. The table lists this clonotype with many counts. The antigen is undetermined. General study findings and limits: Ophthalmopathy cases were set apart from stable hyperthyroidism by a 13 V-J model. Most clonotypes expanded in thyroid above 0.001 were likewise present in blood. Median prediction lead before ophthalmopathy onset was 5 to 7 months with the model.

There were TCR beta CDR3 regions amplified from RNA transcripts. HTBI primers drove first-round RT-PCR of the TCR CDR3. TCRdb fed the multiplex PCR reads into MiXCR, producing one record per CDR3 protein. This repertoire shows about 420,000 distinct CDR3 sequences, approximately 13% found once; its top ten account for 5% to 6%. V lost 4 bases, J lost 10 bases, and 17 bases lay in between. CDR1 and CDR2 from the germline V gene are MNHNS and SASEGT. CDR3 length: 14 residues. Stable Graves' hyperthyroidism meant no ophthalmopathy progression within 18 months. The sequence came from a woman between 18 and 29 years old with Graves' hyperthyroidism. Specimen: blood. The rearrangement links TRBV6-1 to TRBJ2-1, with D possibly called TRBD1 or TRBD2 (5 bases each). For the CDR3, the DNA is TGTGCCAGCAGTGCGGCTGGGGGTGTTCGCGAGCAGTTCTTC. Translating gives CASSAAGGVREQFF.